This TCR beta chain was found in a study of T cells after yellow fever vaccination. Study-level results: FACS-sorted repertoires could harbor abundant contaminating bulk-population clonotypes. Subsequent to the booster, the majority of primary-vaccination clones reappeared (96% CD4, about 90% CD8). The CD4 and CD8 compartments had a small share of their clonotypes in common.

The V gene's germline CDR1 is SGHRS and CDR2 YFSETQ. The CDR3 runs 16 residues. Unmatched junction bases numbered 7, after V lost 4 bases and J lost 9 bases. TCRdb re-derived calls from the 5' RACE reads in MiXCR, one entry per CDR3 protein. This sample has around 590,000 distinct CDR3 sequences, with 12% found just once. This clonotype showed up just a few times. Its antigen is unknown. The sequences come from PBMCs, collected on the day of the yellow fever booster vaccination. The clonotype originates from a man aged 25 to 40 who received the YFV17D yellow fever vaccine. The chain recombines TRBV5-1 with TRBJ2-1; 16 positions agree with TRBD2. This CDR3 reads CASSAGLAGGGGEQFF. The DNA for the CDR3 is TGCGCCAGCAGCGCGGGACTAGCGGGAGGGGGGGGTGAGCAGTTCTTC.